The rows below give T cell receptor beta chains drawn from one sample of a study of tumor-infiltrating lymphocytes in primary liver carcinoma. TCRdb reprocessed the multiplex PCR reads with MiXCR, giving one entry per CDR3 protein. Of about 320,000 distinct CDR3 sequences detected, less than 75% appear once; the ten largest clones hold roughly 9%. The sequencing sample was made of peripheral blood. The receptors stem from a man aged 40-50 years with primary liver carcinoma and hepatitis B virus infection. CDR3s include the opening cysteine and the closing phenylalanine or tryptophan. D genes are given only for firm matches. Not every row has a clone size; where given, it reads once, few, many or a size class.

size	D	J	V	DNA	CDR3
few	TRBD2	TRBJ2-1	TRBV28	TGTGCCAGCAGTTCCCCCCTAGCGGGAGGGTATAGTGAGCAGTTCTTC	CASSSPLAGGYSEQFF
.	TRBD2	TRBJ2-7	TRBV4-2	TGTGCCAGCAGCCAAGCGGGGACTAGCGGGACCTCCTACGAGCAGTACTTC	CASSQAGTSGTSYEQYF
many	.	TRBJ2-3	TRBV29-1	TGCAGCTTCCGGGCAACTAGCACAGATACGCAGTATTTT	CSFRATSTDTQYF
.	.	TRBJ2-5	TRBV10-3	TGTGCCAACGGGCAGGGTGGGGAAGAGACCCAGTACTTC	CANGQGGEETQYF
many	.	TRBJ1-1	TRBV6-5	TGTGCCAGCAGTTACTCGTATAGTCCTGAAGCTTTCTTT	CASSYSYSPEAFF
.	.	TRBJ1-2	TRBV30	TGTGCCTGGAGATACGGAGGGCAGTATGGCTACACCTTC	CAWRYGGQYGYTF
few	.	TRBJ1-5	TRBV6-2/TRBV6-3	TGTGCCAGCAGTCCCAGGGGTAGCAATCAGCCCCAGCATTTT	CASSPRGSNQPQHF
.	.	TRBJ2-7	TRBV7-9	TGTGCCAGCAGCTTAAGCAGCGGCGAGCAGTACTTC	CASSLSSGEQYF
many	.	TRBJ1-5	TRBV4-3	TGCGCCAGCAGCCAAGACAGGTTCGTAAATCAGCCCCAGCATTTT	CASSQDRFVNQPQHF
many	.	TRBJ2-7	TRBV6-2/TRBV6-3	TGTGCCAGCAAGGGGCTAGCGCAACTCGGGGAGCAGTACTTC	CASKGLAQLGEQYF
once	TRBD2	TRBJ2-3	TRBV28	TGTGTCATCGGAGCGGGAGGCATTCAGGATACGCAGTATTTT	CVIGAGGIQDTQYF
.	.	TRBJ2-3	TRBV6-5	TGTGCCAGCAGTTACGGACTAACGGGAACAGATACGCAGTATTTT	CASSYGLTGTDTQYF
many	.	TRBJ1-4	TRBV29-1	TGCAGCGTCCTTCGTTCAACTAATGAAAAACTGTTTTTT	CSVLRSTNEKLFF
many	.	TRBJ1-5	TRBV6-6	TGTGCCAGCAGTTACAGGGCCAGCAATCAGCCCCAGCATTTT	CASSYRASNQPQHF
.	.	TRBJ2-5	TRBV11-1	TGTGCCAGCAGCTTGGAGGTACATGAGGCCCAGTACTTC	CASSLEVHEAQYF
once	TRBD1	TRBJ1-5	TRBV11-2	TGTGCCAGCAACCAGGGGGGACTGAGCAATCAGCCCCAGCATTTT	CASNQGGLSNQPQHF
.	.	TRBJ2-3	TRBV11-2	TGTGCCAGCAGCTTTAATTACGAGGGAGCGCAGTATTTT	CASSFNYEGAQYF
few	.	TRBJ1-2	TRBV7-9	TGTGCCAGCAGCTTTTTGACTGAAGGAAATTTGTATGGCTACACCTTC	CASSFLTEGNLYGYTF
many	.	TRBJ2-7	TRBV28	TGTGCCAGCAGTTCCGCGGGTCAATTCTCCTACGAGCAGTACTTC	CASSSAGQFSYEQYF
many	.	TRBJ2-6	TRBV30	TGTGCCTGGACTGGCTCTGGGGCCAACGTCCTGACTTTC	CAWTGSGANVLTF
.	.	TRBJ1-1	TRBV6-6	TGTGCCAGCAGTTTCCGGGACCCCCAGAACGCTGAAGCTTTCTTT	CASSFRDPQNAEAFF
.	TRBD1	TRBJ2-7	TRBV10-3	TGTACCATCAATGAACAGGGGCCTACCTACGAGCAGTACTTC	CTINEQGPTYEQYF
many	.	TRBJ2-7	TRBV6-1	TGTGCCAGCAGGACGGCGGGACAGAATTACGAGCAGTACTTC	CASRTAGQNYEQYF
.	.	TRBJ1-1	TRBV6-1	TGTGCCAGCATTACCCCCGCACAGGGATTGGCAATGAACACTGAAGCTTTCTTT	CASITPAQGLAMNTEAFF
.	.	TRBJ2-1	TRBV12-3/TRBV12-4	TGTGCCAGCGGCCCCCACCGAGGGCTGGCGATGGGTGAGCAGCTCTTC	CASGPHRGLAMGEQLF
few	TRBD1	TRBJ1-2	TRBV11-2	TGTGCCAGCAGCCAGGACAGGGATCATGGCTACACCTTC	CASSQDRDHGYTF
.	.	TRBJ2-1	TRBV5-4	TGTACCAGCAGTTCACTAGAAACCTCCTACAATGAGCAGTTCTTC	CTSSSLETSYNEQFF
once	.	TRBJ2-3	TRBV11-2	TGTGCCAGCAGCCTCGACAGCACAGATATGAAGTATTTT	CASSLDSTDMKYF
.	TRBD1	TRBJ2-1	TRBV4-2	TGTGCCAGGAGCCATGCCGGGGGACAGGGGAACAATGAGCGGTTCTTC	CARSHAGGQGNNERFF
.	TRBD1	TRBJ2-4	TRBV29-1	TGCAGCGTTGCAGGACAGGGGAACATTCAGTACTTC	CSVAGQGNIQYF
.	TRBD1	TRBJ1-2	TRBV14	TGTGCCAGCAACCTGAGGGGGACGGTCGACAGGGCATTGGGTGGCTACACCTTC	CASNLRGTVDRALGGYTF
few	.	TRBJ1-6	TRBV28	TGTGCCAGCAGTTTCCCGGACGGAAATTCACCCCTCCACTTT	CASSFPDGNSPLHF
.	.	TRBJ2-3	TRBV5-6	TGTGCCAGCAGCACATCCCACGATTACAGTATGAGCACAGATACGCGTTATTTT	CASSTSHDYSMSTDTRYF
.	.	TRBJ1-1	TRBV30	TGTGCCTGGAGTTTGATAGTTAACAGTGAAGCTTTCTTT	CAWSLIVNSEAFF
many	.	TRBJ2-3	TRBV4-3	TGCGCCAGCAGCCTTGGGTCTCTAAGCACAGATACGCAGTATTTT	CASSLGSLSTDTQYF
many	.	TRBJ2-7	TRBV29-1	TGCAGCGTGGCGGACAGTTACGAGCAGTACTTC	CSVADSYEQYF
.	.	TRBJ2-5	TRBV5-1	TGCGCCAGCAGCCAGTACGATAGGGAGACTCACTACTTC	CASSQYDRETHYF
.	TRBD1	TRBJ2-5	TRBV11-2	TGTGCCAGCATCGTGACAGGGGCGGAGACCCTGTACTTC	CASIVTGAETLYF
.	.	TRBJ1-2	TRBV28	TGTGTCAGCAGCCTAGGTTTCAGTCTACTTAACTATGGCTACACCTTC	CVSSLGFSLLNYGYTF
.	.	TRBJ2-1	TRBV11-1	TGTGTCAGCGGGCCGGAGGGGGAGAGTGAGCAGTTCTTC	CVSGPEGESEQFF
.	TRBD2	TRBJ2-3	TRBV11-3	TGTGTCAGCAGCTTTAGCGGGAGGCGGGCAGATACACAGTATTTT	CVSSFSGRRADTQYF
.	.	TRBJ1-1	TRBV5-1	TGCGCCAGCAGCACACCGCTGGGAGGGGGGCTGAGCACTGAAGCTTTCTTT	CASSTPLGGGLSTEAFF
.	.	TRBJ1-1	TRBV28	TGTGCCAGCCGAGGGAGATTGGGGGAGGATAACACTAAAGCTTTCTTT	CASRGRLGEDNTKAFF
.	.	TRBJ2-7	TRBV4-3	TGCGCCAGCAGCCAATATACGGGAGAGGTCACCTACGAGCAGTACTTC	CASSQYTGEVTYEQYF
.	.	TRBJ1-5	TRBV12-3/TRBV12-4	TGTGCCAGCATTACCCTAGGGGCCCCTCCACATTTT	CASITLGAPPHF
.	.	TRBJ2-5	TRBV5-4	TGTGCCAGCAGCTTGGCCGCAGAGACCCATTACTTC	CASSLAAETHYF
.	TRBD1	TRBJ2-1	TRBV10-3	TGTGCCGTCAGTGGGATAGGGGACAGCCTATACAATGAGCAGTTCTTC	CAVSGIGDSLYNEQFF
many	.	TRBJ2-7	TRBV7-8	TGTGCCAGCAGCTTAACAGCGGTAGCGAACTACGAGCAGTACTTC	CASSLTAVANYEQYF
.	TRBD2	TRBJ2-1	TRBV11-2	TGTGCCAGCAGCTTAGTTGGGACTAGCGACTACAATGATCAGCTCTTC	CASSLVGTSDYNDQLF
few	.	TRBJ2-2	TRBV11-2	TGTGCCAGCAGCTTAGTGACGGAGGCCGGGGAGCTGTTTTTT	CASSLVTEAGELFF
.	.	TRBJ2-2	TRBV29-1	TGCAGCGATGCTTGGCAGGCGGGCGGGGAGCTGCTTTTT	CSDAWQAGGELLF
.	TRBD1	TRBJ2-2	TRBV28	TGTGCCAGCACCGAGGCAGGGGGCGCTCCGGGGGAGCTGTTTTTT	CASTEAGGAPGELFF
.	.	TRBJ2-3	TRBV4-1	TGCGTCAGCAGCCAAGAACCAAGGTCCCCCACAGATACGCTGTATTTT	CVSSQEPRSPTDTLYF
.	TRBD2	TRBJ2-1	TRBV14	TGTGCCAGCAGCCAAGTTTTAGCGGGACTATACAATGAGCAGTTCTTC	CASSQVLAGLYNEQFF
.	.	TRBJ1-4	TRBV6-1	TGCGCCAGCTGGGACGGACCTTCAACTAATGAAAAACTGTTTTTT	CASWDGPSTNEKLFF
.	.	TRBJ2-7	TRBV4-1	TGCGCCAGCAGCCAAGGACGTCAGACCATTGGAGAGCAGTACTTC	CASSQGRQTIGEQYF
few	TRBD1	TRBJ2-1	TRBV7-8	TGTGCCAGCAGCACGGACAGGTCTGCTGAGCAGTTCTTC	CASSTDRSAEQFF
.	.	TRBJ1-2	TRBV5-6	TGTGCCAGCAGCTGGGGGACGGGAGTCTATGGCTACACCTTC	CASSWGTGVYGYTF